This TCR beta chain is drawn from a study of monozygotic twins with inflammatory bowel disease. Regarding the study as a whole: A single strong IBD-associated signal or clonotype was not supported by the findings. Healthy co-twins, by inverse Simpson, had higher TCRbeta diversity than their siblings with IBD.

The CDR3 is 15 amino acids. Germline loops: CDR1 SGHNT, CDR2 YYREEE (reference sequence). Of note for this clonotype: Its antigen is as yet unknown.

TCRdb reprocessed the 5' RACE reads, with one entry per CDR3 protein and no DNA. This repertoire includes just over 300,000 distinct CDR3 sequences. What was sequenced was blood. The rearrangement links TRBV5-4 to TRBJ2-1; as DNA is missing, the TRBD1 call by TCRdb cannot be tested. This TCR came from a human donor with ulcerative colitis or Crohn's disease, or a healthy co-twin of an affected twin (not recorded which). CDR3 sequence reads: CASSFTGRGYNEQFF.